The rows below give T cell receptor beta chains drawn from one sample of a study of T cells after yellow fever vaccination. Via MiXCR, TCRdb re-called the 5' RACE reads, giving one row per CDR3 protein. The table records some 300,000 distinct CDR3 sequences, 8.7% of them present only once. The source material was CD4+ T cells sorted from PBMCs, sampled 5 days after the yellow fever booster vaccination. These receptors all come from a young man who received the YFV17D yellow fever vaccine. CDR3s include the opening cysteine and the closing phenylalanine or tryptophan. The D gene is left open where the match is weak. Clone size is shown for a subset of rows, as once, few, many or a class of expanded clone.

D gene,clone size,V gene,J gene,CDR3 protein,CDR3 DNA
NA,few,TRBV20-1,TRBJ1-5,CSAVRTDSNQPQHF,TGCAGTGCCGTCCGAACGGATAGCAATCAGCCCCAGCATTTT
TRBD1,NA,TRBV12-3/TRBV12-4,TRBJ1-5,CASSLAGTGNQPQHF,TGTGCCAGCAGTTTAGCCGGGACAGGGAATCAGCCCCAGCATTTT
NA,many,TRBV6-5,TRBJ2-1,CASNKGESSYNEQFF,TGTGCCAGCAACAAAGGAGAGAGCTCCTACAATGAGCAGTTCTTC
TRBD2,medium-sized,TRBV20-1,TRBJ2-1,CSARDPRAGAHNEQFF,TGCAGTGCTAGAGATCCCAGAGCGGGGGCCCACAATGAGCAGTTCTTC
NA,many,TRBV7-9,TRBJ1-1,CASRPMGTAEAFF,TGTGCCAGCAGACCGATGGGTACTGCTGAAGCTTTCTTT
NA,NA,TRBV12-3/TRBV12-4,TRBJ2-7,CASRPGRTYEQYF,TGTGCCAGCAGGCCCGGACGGACCTACGAGCAGTACTTC
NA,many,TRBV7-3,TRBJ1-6,CASSLRGLGSPLHF,TGTGCCAGCAGCTTACGGGGGTTGGGTTCACCCCTCCACTTT
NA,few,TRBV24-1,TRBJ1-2,CATGDRGYGYTF,TGTGCCACCGGCGACAGAGGGTATGGCTACACCTTC
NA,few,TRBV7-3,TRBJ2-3,CASSLTGVSTDTQYF,TGTGCCAGCAGCTTAACCGGGGTTAGCACAGATACGCAGTATTTT
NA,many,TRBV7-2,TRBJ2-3,CASSFVGGGASDTQYF,TGTGCCAGCAGCTTTGTAGGTGGGGGGGCATCAGATACGCAGTATTTT
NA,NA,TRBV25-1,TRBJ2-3,CASSERQGLADTQYF,TGTGCCAGCAGTGAACGGCAGGGATTGGCAGATACGCAGTATTTT
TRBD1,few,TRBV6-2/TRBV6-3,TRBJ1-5,CASSLGQGPQHF,TGTGCCAGCAGTTTGGGACAGGGACCCCAGCATTTT
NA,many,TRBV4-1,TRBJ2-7,CASSQVPLTYEQYF,TGCGCCAGCAGCCAAGTTCCCTTAACCTACGAGCAGTACTTC
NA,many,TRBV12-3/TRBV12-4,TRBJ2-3,CASSFRREIDTQYF,TGTGCCAGCAGTTTTAGACGTGAAATCGATACGCAGTATTTT
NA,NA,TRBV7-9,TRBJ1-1,CASSRGHFDTEAFF,TGTGCCAGCAGCCGCGGGCACTTCGACACTGAAGCTTTCTTT
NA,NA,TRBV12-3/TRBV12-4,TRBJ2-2,CASSLGTPYGELFF,TGTGCCAGCAGCCTGGGGACACCTTACGGGGAGCTGTTTTTT
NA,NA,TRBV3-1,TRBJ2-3,CASSPRASTDTQYF,TGTGCCAGCAGCCCCAGAGCTAGCACAGATACGCAGTATTTT
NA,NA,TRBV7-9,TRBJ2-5,CASSLGWRKETQYF,TGTGCCAGCAGCTTAGGTTGGAGAAAAGAGACCCAGTACTTC
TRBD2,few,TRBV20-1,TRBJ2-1,CSARDFLAESYNEQFF,TGCAGTGCTAGAGACTTTCTAGCGGAGTCCTACAATGAGCAGTTCTTC
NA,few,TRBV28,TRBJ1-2,CASSWGGGYTF,TGTGCCAGCAGCTGGGGGGGCGGCTACACCTTC
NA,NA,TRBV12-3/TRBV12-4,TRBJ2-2,CASSLGTDTGELFF,TGTGCCAGCAGTTTAGGGACAGACACCGGGGAGCTGTTTTTT
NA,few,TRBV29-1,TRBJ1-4,CSVLGGTNEKLFF,TGCAGCGTTTTGGGCGGAACTAATGAAAAACTGTTTTTT
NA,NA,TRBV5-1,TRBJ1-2,CASSPRTDSSYTF,TGCGCCAGCAGCCCCCGGACAGATTCGAGCTACACCTTC
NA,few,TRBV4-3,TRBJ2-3,CASSQARMDGRNTDTQYF,TGCGCCAGCAGCCAAGCGAGAATGGACGGACGTAACACAGATACGCAGTATTTT
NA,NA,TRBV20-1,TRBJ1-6,CSARRTANLNSPLHF,TGCAGTGCCCGAAGGACAGCCAACTTGAATTCACCCCTCCACTTT
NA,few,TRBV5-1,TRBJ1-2,CASSPRTAPNYGYTF,TGCGCCAGCAGCCCAAGGACAGCACCGAACTATGGCTACACCTTC
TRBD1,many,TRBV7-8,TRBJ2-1,CASSLWGQGATEQFF,TGTGCCAGCAGCTTATGGGGACAGGGGGCGACTGAGCAGTTCTTC
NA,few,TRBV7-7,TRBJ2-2,CASSHGGPNTGELFF,TGTGCTAGCAGCCACGGGGGCCCCAACACCGGGGAGCTGTTTTTT
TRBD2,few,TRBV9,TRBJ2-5,CASSVAPGAGGETQYF,TGTGCCAGCAGCGTAGCGCCGGGGGCGGGAGGAGAGACCCAGTACTTC